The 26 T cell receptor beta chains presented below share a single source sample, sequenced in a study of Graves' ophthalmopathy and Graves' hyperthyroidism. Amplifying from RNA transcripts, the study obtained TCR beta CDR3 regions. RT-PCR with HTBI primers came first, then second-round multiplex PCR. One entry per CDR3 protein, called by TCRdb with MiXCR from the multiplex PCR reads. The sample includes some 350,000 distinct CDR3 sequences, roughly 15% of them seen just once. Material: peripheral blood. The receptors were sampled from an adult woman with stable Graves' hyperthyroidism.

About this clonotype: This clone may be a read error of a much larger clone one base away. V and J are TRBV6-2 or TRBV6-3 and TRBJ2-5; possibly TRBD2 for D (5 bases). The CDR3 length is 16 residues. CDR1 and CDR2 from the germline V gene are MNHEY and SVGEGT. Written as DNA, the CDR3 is TGTGCCAGCAGTTACTCGATCGTGACTAAGCAAGAGACCCGGTACTTC. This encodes CASSYSIVTKQETRYF.

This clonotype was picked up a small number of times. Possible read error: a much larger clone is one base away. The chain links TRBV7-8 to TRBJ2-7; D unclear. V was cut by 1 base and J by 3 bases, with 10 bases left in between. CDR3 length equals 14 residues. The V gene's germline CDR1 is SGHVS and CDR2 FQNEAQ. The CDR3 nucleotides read TGTGCCAGCAGCTTAGGGGCTCCATACTACGAGCAGTACTTC. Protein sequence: CASSLGAPYYEQYF.

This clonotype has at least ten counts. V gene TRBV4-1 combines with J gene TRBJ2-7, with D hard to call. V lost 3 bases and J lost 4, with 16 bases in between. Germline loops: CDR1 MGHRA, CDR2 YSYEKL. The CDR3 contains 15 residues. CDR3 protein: CASSHPPTGIYEQYF. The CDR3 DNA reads TGCGCCAGCAGCCACCCCCCGACCGGAATTTACGAGCAGTACTTC.

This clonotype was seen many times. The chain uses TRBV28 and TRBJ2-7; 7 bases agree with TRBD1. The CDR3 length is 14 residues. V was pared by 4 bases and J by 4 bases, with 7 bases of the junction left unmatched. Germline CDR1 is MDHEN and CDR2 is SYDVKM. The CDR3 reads CASSYWTGRYEQYF. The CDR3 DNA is TGTGCCAGCAGTTACTGGACAGGACGGTACGAGCAGTACTTC. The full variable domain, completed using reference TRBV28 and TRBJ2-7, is DVKVTQSSRYLVKRTGEKVFLECVQDMDHENMFWYRQDPGLGLRLIYFSYDVKMKEKGDIPEGYSVSREKKERFSLILESASTNQTSMYLCASSYWTGRYEQYFGPGTRLTVT.

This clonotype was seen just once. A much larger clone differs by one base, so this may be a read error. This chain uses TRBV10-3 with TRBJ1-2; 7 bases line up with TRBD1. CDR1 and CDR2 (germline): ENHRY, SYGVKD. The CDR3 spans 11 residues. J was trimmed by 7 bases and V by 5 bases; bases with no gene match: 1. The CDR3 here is CAISWTGGYTF. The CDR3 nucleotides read TGTGCCATCAGTTGGACAGGTGGCTACACCTTC.

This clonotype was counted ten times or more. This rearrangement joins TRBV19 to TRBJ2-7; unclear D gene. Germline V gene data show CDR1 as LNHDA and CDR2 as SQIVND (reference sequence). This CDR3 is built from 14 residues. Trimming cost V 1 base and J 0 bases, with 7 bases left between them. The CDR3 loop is CASSIGPSSYEQYF. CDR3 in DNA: TGTGCCAGTAGTATAGGACCGAGCTCCTACGAGCAGTACTTC.

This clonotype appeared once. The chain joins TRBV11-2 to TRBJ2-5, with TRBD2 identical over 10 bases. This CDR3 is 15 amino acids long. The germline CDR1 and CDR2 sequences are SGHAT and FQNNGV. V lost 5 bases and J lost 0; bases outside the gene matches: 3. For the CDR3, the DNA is TGTGCCAGCAGCATTCTAGCGGGGGACCAAGAGACCCAGTACTTC. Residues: CASSILAGDQETQYF.

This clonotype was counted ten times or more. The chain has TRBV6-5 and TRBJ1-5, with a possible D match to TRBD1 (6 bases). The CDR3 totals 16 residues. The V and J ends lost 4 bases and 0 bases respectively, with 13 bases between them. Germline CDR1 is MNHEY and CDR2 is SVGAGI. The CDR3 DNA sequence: TGTGCCAGCAGTTCTACCGCAGGGGATAGCAATCAGCCCCAGCATTTT. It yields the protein CASSSTAGDSNQPQHF.

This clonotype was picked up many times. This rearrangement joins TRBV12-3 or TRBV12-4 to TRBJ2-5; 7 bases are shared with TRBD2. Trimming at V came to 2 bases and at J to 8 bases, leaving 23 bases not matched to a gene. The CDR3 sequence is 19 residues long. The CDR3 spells CASSLRFSGKRDDQRTQYF. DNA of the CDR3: TGTGCCAGCAGTTTACGTTTCTCTGGAAAGCGGGATGATCAAAGAACCCAGTACTTC.

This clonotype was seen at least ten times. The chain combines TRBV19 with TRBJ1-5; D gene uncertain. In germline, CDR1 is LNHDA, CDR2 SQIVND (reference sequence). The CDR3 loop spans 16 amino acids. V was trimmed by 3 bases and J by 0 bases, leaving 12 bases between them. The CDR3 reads CASSINALSSNQPQHF. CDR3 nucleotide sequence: TGTGCCAGTAGTATTAATGCCCTGAGTAGCAATCAGCCCCAGCATTTT.

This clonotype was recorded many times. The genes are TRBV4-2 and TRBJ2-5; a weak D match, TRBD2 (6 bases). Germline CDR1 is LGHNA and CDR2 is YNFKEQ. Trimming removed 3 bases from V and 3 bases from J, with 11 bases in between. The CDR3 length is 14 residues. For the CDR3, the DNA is TGTGCCAGCAGCCAGGACGAGCGGGAAGAGACCCAGTACTTC. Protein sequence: CASSQDEREETQYF.

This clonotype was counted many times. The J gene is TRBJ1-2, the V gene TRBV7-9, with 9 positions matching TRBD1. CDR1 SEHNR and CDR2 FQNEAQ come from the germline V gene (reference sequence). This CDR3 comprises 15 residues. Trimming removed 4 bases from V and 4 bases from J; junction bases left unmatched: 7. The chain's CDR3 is CASSSGTGLPYGYTF. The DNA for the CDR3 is TGTGCCAGCAGCTCAGGGACAGGGCTGCCCTATGGCTACACCTTC.

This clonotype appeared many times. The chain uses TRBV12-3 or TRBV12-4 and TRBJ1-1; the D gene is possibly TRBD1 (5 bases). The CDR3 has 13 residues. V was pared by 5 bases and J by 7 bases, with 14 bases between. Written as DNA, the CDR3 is TGTGCCAGCAGTATAATCAGGGATATTGAAGCTTTCTTT. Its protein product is CASSIIRDIEAFF.

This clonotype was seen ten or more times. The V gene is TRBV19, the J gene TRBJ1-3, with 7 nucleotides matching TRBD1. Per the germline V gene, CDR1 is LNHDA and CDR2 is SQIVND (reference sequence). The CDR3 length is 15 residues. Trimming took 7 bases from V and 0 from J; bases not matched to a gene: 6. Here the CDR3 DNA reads TGTGCCAGTACCTCGACAGGGACCTCTGGAAACACCATATATTTT. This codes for CASTSTGTSGNTIYF.

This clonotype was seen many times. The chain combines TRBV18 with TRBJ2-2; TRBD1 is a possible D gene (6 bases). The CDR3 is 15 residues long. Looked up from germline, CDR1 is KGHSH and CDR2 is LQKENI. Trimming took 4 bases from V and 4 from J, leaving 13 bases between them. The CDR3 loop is CASSLNREGTGELFF. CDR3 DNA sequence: TGTGCCAGCTCACTGAACAGGGAAGGCACCGGGGAGCTGTTTTTT.

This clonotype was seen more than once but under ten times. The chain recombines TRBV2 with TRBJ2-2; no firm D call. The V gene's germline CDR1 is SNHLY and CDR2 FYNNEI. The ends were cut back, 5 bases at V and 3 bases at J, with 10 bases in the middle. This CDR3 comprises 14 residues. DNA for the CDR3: TGTGCCAGCAGTTACCGACAAGACACCGGGGAGCTGTTTTTT. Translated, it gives CASSYRQDTGELFF.

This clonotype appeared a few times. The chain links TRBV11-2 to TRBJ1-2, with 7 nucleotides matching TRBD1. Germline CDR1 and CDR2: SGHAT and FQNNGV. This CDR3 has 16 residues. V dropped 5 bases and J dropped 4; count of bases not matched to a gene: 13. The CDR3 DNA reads TGTGCCAGCAGCCCAATCCGGCAGGGGGGAGGCTATGGCTACACCTTC. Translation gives CASSPIRQGGGYGYTF.

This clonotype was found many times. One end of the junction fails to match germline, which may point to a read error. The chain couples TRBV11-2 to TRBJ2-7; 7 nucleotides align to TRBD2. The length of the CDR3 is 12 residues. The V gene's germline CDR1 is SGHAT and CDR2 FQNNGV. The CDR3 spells CASNLLASEQHF. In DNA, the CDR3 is TGTGCCAGCAACCTACTAGCGAGCGAGCAGCACTTC.

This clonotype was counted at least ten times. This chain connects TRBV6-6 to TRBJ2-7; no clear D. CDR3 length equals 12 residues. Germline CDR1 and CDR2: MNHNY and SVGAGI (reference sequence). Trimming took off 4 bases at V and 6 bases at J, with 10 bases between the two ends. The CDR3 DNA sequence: TGTGCCAGCAGTTTAGTGGTCGGCGAGCAGTACTTC. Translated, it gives CASSLVVGEQYF.

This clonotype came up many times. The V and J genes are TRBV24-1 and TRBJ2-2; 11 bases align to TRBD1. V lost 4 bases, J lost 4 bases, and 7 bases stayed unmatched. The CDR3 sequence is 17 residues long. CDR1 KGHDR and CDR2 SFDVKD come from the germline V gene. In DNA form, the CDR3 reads TGTGCCACCAGTGACTACTCCGGACAGGGGGCCACCGGGGAGCTGTTTTTT. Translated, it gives CATSDYSGQGATGELFF.

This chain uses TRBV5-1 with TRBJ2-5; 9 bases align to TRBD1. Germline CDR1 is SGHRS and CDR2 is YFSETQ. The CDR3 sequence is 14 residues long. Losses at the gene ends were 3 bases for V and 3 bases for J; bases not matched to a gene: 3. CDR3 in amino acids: CASSYWDREETQYF. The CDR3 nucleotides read TGCGCCAGCAGCTACTGGGACAGGGAAGAGACCCAGTACTTC.

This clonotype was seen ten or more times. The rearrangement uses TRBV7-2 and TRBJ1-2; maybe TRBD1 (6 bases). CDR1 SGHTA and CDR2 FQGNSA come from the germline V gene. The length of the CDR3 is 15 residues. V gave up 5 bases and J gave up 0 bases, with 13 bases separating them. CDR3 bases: TGTGCCAGCAGCGTCAGAGGGGGGGCTAACTATGGCTACACCTTC. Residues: CASSVRGGANYGYTF.

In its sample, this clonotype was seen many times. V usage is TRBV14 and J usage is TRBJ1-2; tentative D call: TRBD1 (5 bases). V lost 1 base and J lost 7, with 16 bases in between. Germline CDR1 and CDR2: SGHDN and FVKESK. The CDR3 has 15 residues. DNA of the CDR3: TGTGCCAGCAGCCAAGTGGTCCAGGGATGGCGTGGCTACACCTTC. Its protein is CASSQVVQGWRGYTF.

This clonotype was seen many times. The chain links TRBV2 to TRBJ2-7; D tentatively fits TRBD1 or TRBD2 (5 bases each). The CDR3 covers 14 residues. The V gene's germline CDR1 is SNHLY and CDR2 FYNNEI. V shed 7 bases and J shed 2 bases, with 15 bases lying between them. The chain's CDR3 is CASIPGTVTYEQYF. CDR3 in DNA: TGTGCCAGCATACCTGGGACCGTTACCTACGAGCAGTACTTC.

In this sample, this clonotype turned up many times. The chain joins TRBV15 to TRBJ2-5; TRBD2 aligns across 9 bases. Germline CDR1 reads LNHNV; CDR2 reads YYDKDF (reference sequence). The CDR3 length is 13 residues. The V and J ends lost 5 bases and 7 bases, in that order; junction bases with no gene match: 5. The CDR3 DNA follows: TGTGCCACCAGCCAACGGACTAGCGCGACCCAGTACTTC. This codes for CATSQRTSATQYF. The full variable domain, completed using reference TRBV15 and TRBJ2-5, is DAMVIQNPRYQVTQFGKPVTLSCSQTLNHNVMYWYQQKSSQAPKLLFHYYDKDFNNEADTPDNFQSRRPNTSFCFLDIRSPGLGDTAMYLCATSQRTSATQYFGPGTRLLVL.

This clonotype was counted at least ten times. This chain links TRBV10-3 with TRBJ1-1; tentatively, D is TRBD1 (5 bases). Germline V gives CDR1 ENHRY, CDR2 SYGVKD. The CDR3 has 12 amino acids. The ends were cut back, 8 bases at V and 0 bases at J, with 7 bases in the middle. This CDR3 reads CAIGDLNTEAFF. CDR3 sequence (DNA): TGTGCCATCGGGGACCTGAACACTGAAGCTTTCTTT.